This T cell receptor (beta chain) was identified in a study of shared clonotypes between healthy human individuals. Sequencing used immunoSEQ multiplex PCR; TCRdb keeps in-frame clones, though not all of them. The top ten clones hold about 0.39% of a sample with millions of clones, roughly 93% of them seen once. CDR1 MGHRA and CDR2 YSYEKL come from the germline V gene. V lost 5 bases and J lost 0, with 10 bases in between. The CDR3 length is 14 residues. V usage is TRBV4-1 and J usage is TRBJ1-2; D uncertain. Specimen: naive CD4+ T cells from PBMCs. Subset defined: CD45RA+ positively selected. The receptor comes from a man aged 18-30 years in good health. Some clones in this sample may be carry-over from other donors' samples. CDR3 sequence: CASSWYGSNYGYTF. The CDR3 DNA is TGCGCCAGCAGCTGGTACGGATCTAACTATGGCTACACCTTC.